The clone carrying this TCR beta chain was observed a few times. Antigen: not known. The record originates from a study of identical twins. V was pared by 6 bases and J by 4 bases, with 9 bases of the junction left unmatched. This CDR3 has 16 amino acids. From the 5' RACE reads, TCRdb called clonotypes with MiXCR, one entry per CDR3 protein. The data show about 220,000 distinct CDR3 sequences, with approximately 5.9% seen just once and more than 12% held by the top ten. Overall study results and limits: Findings depended on cross-sectional statistics rather than tracking the same donors.

In addition, the sample was reused for a study of T cells expressing NK-cell markers. From that study: The TCR beta repertoires originated in sorted CD3+CD56+NKG2C+, CD3+CD56+NKG2C- and CD3+CD56-NKG2C+ T cells. Of the CD8+ T cell pool in about 6 donors, roughly 1.0-7.5% was accounted for by dominant NKG2C+ clonotypes.

V and J are TRBV12-3 or TRBV12-4 and TRBJ2-1; 10 bases align to TRBD1. Sequencing was done on a sample of CD8+ T cells sorted from blood. The sequence came from a woman younger than 35 in good health. This CDR3 reads CASRTRPGQGYNEQFF. The CDR3, as DNA: TGTGCCAGCAGAACCAGGCCGGGACAGGGGTACAATGAGCAGTTCTTC.